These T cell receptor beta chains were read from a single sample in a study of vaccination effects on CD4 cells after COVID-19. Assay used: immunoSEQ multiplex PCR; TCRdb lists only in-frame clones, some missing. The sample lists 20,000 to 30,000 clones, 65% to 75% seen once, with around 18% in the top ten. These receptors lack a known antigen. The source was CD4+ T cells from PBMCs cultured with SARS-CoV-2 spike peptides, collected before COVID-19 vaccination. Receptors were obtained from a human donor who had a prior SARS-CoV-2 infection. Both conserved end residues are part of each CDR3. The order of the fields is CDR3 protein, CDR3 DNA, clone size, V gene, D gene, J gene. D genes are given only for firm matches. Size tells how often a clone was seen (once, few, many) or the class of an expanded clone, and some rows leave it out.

CDR3 protein: CASSVAGGATDTQYF; CDR3 DNA: TGTGCCAGCAGTGTAGCGGGAGGCGCCACAGATACGCAGTATTTT; clone size: NA; V gene: TRBV6-4; D gene: TRBD2; J gene: TRBJ2-3
CDR3 protein: CASSEEGGGKTDTQYF; CDR3 DNA: TGTGCCAGCAGTGAAGAAGGAGGGGGAAAGACAGATACGCAGTATTTT; clone size: NA; V gene: TRBV2; D gene: NA; J gene: TRBJ2-3
CDR3 protein: CATSDRQGGLGGYTF; CDR3 DNA: TGTGCCACCAGTGACCGACAGGGTGGTTTGGGTGGCTACACCTTC; clone size: NA; V gene: TRBV24-1; D gene: TRBD1; J gene: TRBJ1-2
CDR3 protein: CASSLNGQGGTQYF; CDR3 DNA: TGTGCCAGCAGCTTAAATGGACAGGGGGGGACCCAGTACTTC; clone size: NA; V gene: TRBV7-3; D gene: TRBD1; J gene: TRBJ2-5
CDR3 protein: CASSSTGYGYTF; CDR3 DNA: TGTGCCAGCAGCTCGACAGGGTATGGCTACACCTTC; clone size: NA; V gene: TRBV7-2; D gene: TRBD1; J gene: TRBJ1-2
CDR3 protein: CASSPGQIYGYTF; CDR3 DNA: TGTGCCAGCAGCCCCGGACAGATCTATGGCTACACCTTC; clone size: once; V gene: TRBV14; D gene: NA; J gene: TRBJ1-2
CDR3 protein: CASSPRDQGTQYF; CDR3 DNA: TGTGCCAGCAGCCCCCGGGACCAAGGGACCCAGTACTTC; clone size: NA; V gene: TRBV7-2; D gene: NA; J gene: TRBJ2-5
CDR3 protein: CATSRDPGSAEAFF; CDR3 DNA: TGTGCCACCAGCAGAGACCCGGGGAGTGCTGAAGCTTTCTTT; clone size: NA; V gene: TRBV15; D gene: NA; J gene: TRBJ1-1
CDR3 protein: CASSLVSGLAGGEQYF; CDR3 DNA: TGTGCCAGCAGCTTAGTGAGCGGACTAGCGGGGGGCGAGCAGTACTTC; clone size: NA; V gene: TRBV7-8; D gene: TRBD2; J gene: TRBJ2-7
CDR3 protein: CASSQSPSGTYNEQFF; CDR3 DNA: TGCGCCAGCAGCCAGTCTCCTAGCGGGACCTACAATGAGCAGTTCTTC; clone size: NA; V gene: TRBV4-1; D gene: TRBD2; J gene: TRBJ2-1
CDR3 protein: CASSLLTYQETQYF; CDR3 DNA: TGCGCCAGCAGCTTGCTGACATACCAAGAGACCCAGTACTTC; clone size: NA; V gene: TRBV5-1; D gene: NA; J gene: TRBJ2-5
CDR3 protein: CASSRSTGSSYEQYF; CDR3 DNA: TGTGCCAGCAGCCGATCGACAGGAAGCTCCTACGAGCAGTACTTC; clone size: few; V gene: TRBV7-3; D gene: NA; J gene: TRBJ2-7
CDR3 protein: CASSPSVQAMNTEAFF; CDR3 DNA: TGCGCCAGCAGCCCGTCGGTCCAAGCAATGAACACTGAAGCTTTCTTT; clone size: NA; V gene: TRBV5-1; D gene: NA; J gene: TRBJ1-1
CDR3 protein: CASSPPGTDYGYTF; CDR3 DNA: TGTGCCAGCTCACCACCCGGGACAGACTATGGCTACACCTTC; clone size: NA; V gene: TRBV18; D gene: TRBD1; J gene: TRBJ1-2
CDR3 protein: CASSLEPFRLAKNIQYF; CDR3 DNA: TGTGCCAGCAGCTTAGAACCCTTTCGTCTAGCCAAAAACATTCAGTACTTC; clone size: NA; V gene: TRBV7-2; D gene: NA; J gene: TRBJ2-4
CDR3 protein: CASGLQISDTQYF; CDR3 DNA: TGTGCTAGTGGTTTGCAGATCTCGGATACGCAGTATTTT; clone size: few; V gene: TRBV12-5; D gene: NA; J gene: TRBJ2-3
CDR3 protein: CASSVRGTAESTDTQYF; CDR3 DNA: TGTGCCAGCAGCGTCCGGGGGACGGCGGAGAGCACAGATACGCAGTATTTT; clone size: NA; V gene: TRBV27; D gene: NA; J gene: TRBJ2-3
CDR3 protein: CASSPLRRTEAFF; CDR3 DNA: TGTGCCAGCAGCCCGCTAAGGAGAACTGAAGCTTTCTTT; clone size: NA; V gene: TRBV12-3/TRBV12-4; D gene: NA; J gene: TRBJ1-1
CDR3 protein: CASSLQGQNTEAFF; CDR3 DNA: TGTGCCAGCAGCTTGCAGGGTCAGAACACTGAAGCTTTCTTT; clone size: NA; V gene: TRBV5-5; D gene: NA; J gene: TRBJ1-1
CDR3 protein: CASSWALGTDTQYF; CDR3 DNA: TGCGCCAGCAGCTGGGCGCTAGGCACAGATACGCAGTATTTT; clone size: NA; V gene: TRBV5-1; D gene: NA; J gene: TRBJ2-3
CDR3 protein: CASSRAGGAGTEAFF; CDR3 DNA: TGTGCCAGCAGTCGCGCGGGGGGCGCGGGGACTGAAGCTTTCTTT; clone size: NA; V gene: TRBV7-3; D gene: NA; J gene: TRBJ1-1
CDR3 protein: CATSRGFGETQYF; CDR3 DNA: TGTGCCACCAGCAGAGGATTTGGGGAGACCCAGTACTTC; clone size: NA; V gene: TRBV15; D gene: NA; J gene: TRBJ2-5
CDR3 protein: CASSLPPGTAPFRTEAFF; CDR3 DNA: TGTGCCAGCAGCTTACCTCCCGGGACAGCACCTTTTCGAACTGAAGCTTTCTTT; clone size: NA; V gene: TRBV7-9; D gene: TRBD1; J gene: TRBJ1-1
CDR3 protein: CATSTVTGGYEKLFF; CDR3 DNA: TGTGCCACCTCAACCGTGACAGGGGGCTATGAAAAACTGTTTTTT; clone size: few; V gene: TRBV19; D gene: TRBD1; J gene: TRBJ1-4
CDR3 protein: CASSLDRGDTGELFF; CDR3 DNA: TGCGCCAGCAGCCTGGACAGGGGGGACACCGGGGAGCTGTTTTTT; clone size: NA; V gene: TRBV5-1; D gene: TRBD1; J gene: TRBJ2-2
CDR3 protein: CATARTGGNEQFF; CDR3 DNA: TGTGCCACAGCAAGGACAGGGGGCAATGAGCAGTTCTTC; clone size: NA; V gene: TRBV6-6; D gene: TRBD1; J gene: TRBJ2-1
CDR3 protein: CAISEDPSGNTIYF; CDR3 DNA: TGTGCCATCAGTGAGGACCCCTCTGGAAACACCATATATTTT; clone size: NA; V gene: TRBV10-3; D gene: NA; J gene: TRBJ1-3
CDR3 protein: CASSLVAHGGETQYF; CDR3 DNA: TGTGCCAGCAGCTTGGTGGCCCATGGGGGAGAGACCCAGTACTTC; clone size: NA; V gene: TRBV5-4; D gene: NA; J gene: TRBJ2-5
CDR3 protein: CASSISSQGSNQPQHF; CDR3 DNA: TGTGCCAGTAGCATTTCGTCACAGGGTAGCAATCAGCCCCAGCATTTT; clone size: NA; V gene: TRBV19; D gene: NA; J gene: TRBJ1-5
CDR3 protein: CASSPHIFSTEAFF; CDR3 DNA: TGTGCCAGCAGCCCGCACATATTCTCCACTGAAGCTTTCTTT; clone size: NA; V gene: TRBV11-1; D gene: NA; J gene: TRBJ1-1
CDR3 protein: CASGSPQPLHF; CDR3 DNA: TGTGCTAGTGGTTCGCCCCAACCCCTCCACTTT; clone size: few; V gene: TRBV12-5; D gene: NA; J gene: TRBJ1-6
CDR3 protein: CASSLGDRGQDTGELFF; CDR3 DNA: TGTGCCAGCAGCTTGGGGGACAGGGGGCAAGACACCGGGGAGCTGTTTTTT; clone size: NA; V gene: TRBV5-4; D gene: TRBD1; J gene: TRBJ2-2
CDR3 protein: CASSAVGGSTDTQYF; CDR3 DNA: TGTGCCAGCAGCGCGGTGGGAGGAAGCACAGATACGCAGTATTTT; clone size: NA; V gene: TRBV9; D gene: NA; J gene: TRBJ2-3
CDR3 protein: CSASGQGHTEAFF; CDR3 DNA: TGCAGTGCTAGTGGACAGGGCCACACTGAAGCTTTCTTT; clone size: NA; V gene: TRBV20-1; D gene: TRBD1; J gene: TRBJ1-1
CDR3 protein: CASSDTALPLHF; CDR3 DNA: TGTGCCAGCTCAGACACCGCCTTACCCCTCCACTTT; clone size: NA; V gene: TRBV2; D gene: NA; J gene: TRBJ1-6
CDR3 protein: CATSDLTEDGYTF; CDR3 DNA: TGTGCCACCAGTGATTTGACGGAGGATGGCTACACCTTC; clone size: few; V gene: TRBV24-1; D gene: NA; J gene: TRBJ1-2
CDR3 protein: CASSLGPESYNEQFF; CDR3 DNA: TGCGCCAGCAGCTTGGGGCCAGAAAGCTACAATGAGCAGTTCTTC; clone size: NA; V gene: TRBV5-1; D gene: NA; J gene: TRBJ2-1
CDR3 protein: CASSPLGSKNIQYF; CDR3 DNA: TGTGCCAGTAGTCCCCTTGGTTCCAAAAACATTCAGTACTTC; clone size: NA; V gene: TRBV19; D gene: NA; J gene: TRBJ2-4
CDR3 protein: CASSEVAGAQETQYF; CDR3 DNA: TGTGCCAGCAGTGAAGTAGCAGGGGCTCAAGAGACCCAGTACTTC; clone size: NA; V gene: TRBV6-1; D gene: NA; J gene: TRBJ2-5
CDR3 protein: CASRRDENTGELFF; CDR3 DNA: TGTGCCAGCAGACGGGACGAAAACACCGGGGAGCTGTTTTTT; clone size: NA; V gene: TRBV3-1/TRBV3-2; D gene: NA; J gene: TRBJ2-2
CDR3 protein: CASSPNSGGAETGELFF; CDR3 DNA: TGTGCCAGCTCACCAAACAGCGGGGGCGCTGAAACCGGGGAGCTGTTTTTT; clone size: NA; V gene: TRBV18; D gene: TRBD2; J gene: TRBJ2-2
CDR3 protein: CASSPGGTDTQYF; CDR3 DNA: TGCGCCAGCAGCCCCGGGGGCACAGATACGCAGTATTTT; clone size: NA; V gene: TRBV5-1; D gene: NA; J gene: TRBJ2-3
CDR3 protein: CASSQGNRVAYGYTF; CDR3 DNA: TGTGCCAGCAGCCAAGGGAACAGGGTGGCTTATGGCTACACCTTC; clone size: NA; V gene: TRBV3-1/TRBV3-2; D gene: NA; J gene: TRBJ1-2
CDR3 protein: CASSLGSGEYNEQFF; CDR3 DNA: TGCGCCAGCAGCTTGGGGTCTGGCGAATACAATGAGCAGTTCTTC; clone size: NA; V gene: TRBV5-1; D gene: NA; J gene: TRBJ2-1
CDR3 protein: CASSRRSGLIFQETQYF; CDR3 DNA: TGTGCCAGCAGCCGCCGCAGCGGCCTCATTTTCCAAGAGACCCAGTACTTC; clone size: NA; V gene: TRBV14; D gene: NA; J gene: TRBJ2-5
CDR3 protein: CASSRPAATGNTIYF; CDR3 DNA: TGTGCCAGCAGCCGCCCCGCGGCGACTGGAAACACCATATATTTT; clone size: once; V gene: TRBV5-6; D gene: NA; J gene: TRBJ1-3
CDR3 protein: CASSVSGGGPYEQYF; CDR3 DNA: TGTGCCAGCAGCGTTAGCGGGGGAGGCCCCTACGAGCAGTACTTC; clone size: NA; V gene: TRBV9; D gene: TRBD2; J gene: TRBJ2-7
CDR3 protein: CASSFFFPGAGYEQYF; CDR3 DNA: TGTGCCAGCAGCTTCTTCTTCCCGGGGGCAGGGTACGAGCAGTACTTC; clone size: NA; V gene: TRBV5-6; D gene: NA; J gene: TRBJ2-7
CDR3 protein: CASSRNLNSQETQYF; CDR3 DNA: TGTGCCAGCAGCCGGAATCTAAATTCACAAGAGACCCAGTACTTC; clone size: NA; V gene: TRBV7-2; D gene: NA; J gene: TRBJ2-5
CDR3 protein: CASSQDLWGTQYF; CDR3 DNA: TGTGCCAGCAGCCAAGATCTGTGGGGGACCCAGTACTTC; clone size: NA; V gene: TRBV4-2; D gene: NA; J gene: TRBJ2-5
CDR3 protein: CASSLRLAGSYEQYF; CDR3 DNA: TGCGCCAGCAGCCTCCGACTAGCGGGCTCCTACGAGCAGTACTTC; clone size: NA; V gene: TRBV5-1; D gene: TRBD2; J gene: TRBJ2-7
CDR3 protein: CASRPSTGYSGANVLTF; CDR3 DNA: TGTGCCAGCAGACCTTCGACAGGGTACTCTGGGGCCAACGTCCTGACTTTC; clone size: once; V gene: TRBV14; D gene: TRBD1; J gene: TRBJ2-6
CDR3 protein: CASSSDGGHTEAFF; CDR3 DNA: TGTGCCAGCAGCTCGGACGGTGGCCACACTGAAGCTTTCTTT; clone size: NA; V gene: TRBV11-3; D gene: NA; J gene: TRBJ1-1
CDR3 protein: CASSPTQGWDMNTEAFF; CDR3 DNA: TGTGCCAGCTCACCAACACAGGGTTGGGATATGAACACTGAAGCTTTCTTT; clone size: NA; V gene: TRBV18; D gene: NA; J gene: TRBJ1-1
CDR3 protein: CASNPGGIAGELFF; CDR3 DNA: TGTGCCAGCAACCCAGGGGGCATCGCCGGGGAGCTGTTTTTT; clone size: few; V gene: TRBV2; D gene: TRBD1; J gene: TRBJ2-2
CDR3 protein: CASNTPSGQIYEQYF; CDR3 DNA: TGTGCCAGCAATACACCTTCGGGACAGATCTACGAGCAGTACTTC; clone size: NA; V gene: TRBV28; D gene: TRBD1; J gene: TRBJ2-7
CDR3 protein: CASSFGGGSTDTQYF; CDR3 DNA: TGTGCCAGCAGCTTTGGGGGGGGTAGCACAGATACGCAGTATTTT; clone size: NA; V gene: TRBV5-4; D gene: TRBD2; J gene: TRBJ2-3
CDR3 protein: CASSLAKTRSYNEQFF; CDR3 DNA: TGTGCCAGCAGCCTAGCAAAGACCCGCTCCTACAATGAGCAGTTCTTC; clone size: NA; V gene: TRBV4-2; D gene: NA; J gene: TRBJ2-1